The following is a TCR beta chain sequence with its context. The clone's antigen remains unknown. Per-base qualities were not stored, and no clone one base away is much larger. All donors were healthy Caucasians. V has 6 bases trimmed and J has 2 bases trimmed; junction bases matching no gene number 10. The CDR3 numbers 18 residues from cysteine through phenylalanine. The entry retains the CDR3 DNA only, 54 bases that are in frame from base 1. This entry comes from a study of identical twins (dated by TCRdb to 2016 to 2017). In the study overall: To test whether fetal clonotypes persist, the study used deep sequencing on TCR alpha and beta repertoires from monozygotic twins, unrelated adults of various ages, and cord blood. To rule out contamination, the twin experiments were replicated at different times with different library preparation protocols. What the work shows at the level of the full study, not this receptor alone: Zero-insertion analyses could be partly confounded by invariant T cells such as MAIT and iNKT, although diverse VJ usage argued against such confounding for most clonotypes. Out-of-frame TCR alpha sharing in monozygotic twins was systematically underestimated by recombination models, whereas sharing between unrelated individuals was in agreement with the recombination models. Conclusions relied on cross-sectional statistical analysis, since the same donors could not be followed over many years. Compared with coincidental sharing between unrelated individuals, out-of-frame TCR alpha sequences shared between twins showed an excess of sequences with low generation probability. Abundant cord blood beta clonotypes carried fewer insertions; young adult naive repertoires showed a weaker similar trend, while memory repertoires showed none. The excess sharing between twins in beta out-of-frame sequences was weaker because fewer shared sequences reduced the signal-to-noise ratio.

Library preparation used 5' RACE. TCRdb lists the instrument as Illumina HiSeq 2000. A universal primer binding site was introduced by template switching, and a unique molecular identifier was present in the final cDNA, enabling accurate counting of TCR cDNA molecules. Specific primers in the conserved constant-segment region were used to synthesize first-strand cDNA for the TCR alpha and beta chains. To control for contamination, each cDNA library was double barcoded with a SMART-Mk sample barcode plus Illumina barcodes. TruSeq adapter sequences and Illumina sample barcodes were added in two successive PCR steps. TCR alpha and beta cDNA libraries were sequenced on the Illumina HiSeq platform with custom primers. The published analysis was carried out like this. Raw reads were processed with MiGEC to extract unique molecular identifiers, and MiXCR was used to determine CDR3 positions. Recombination models were inferred per individual with the repgenHMM and IGoR tools using an EM algorithm. The analysis of shared clonotypes was done with the tcR package in R, with sharing normalized by the product of cloneset sizes. To study raw recombination free of thymic and clonal selection effects, out-of-frame nonproductive sequences were analyzed. The public reads were reanalyzed by TCRdb: fastp trimming at Q25, MiXCR alignment, in-frame beta chains only. For every CDR3 protein sequence, its rows merge into one entry that carries the most common genes and DNA. TCRdb, not the authors, supplied the V and J calls. Recorded for this sample are roughly 1.6 million distinct CDR3 sequences; around 33% of them occurred a single time. The biggest ten clones account for approximately 0.25% of the sample.

Input material: cord blood. The source of this sequence is a newborn girl in good health. This sequence uses TRBV12-3 or TRBV12-4 and TRBJ2-6, with TRBD2 identical over 10 junction bases. This receptor has the CDR3 CASRRRTSGPTGANVLTF. The base sequence is TGTGCCAGCAGGCGGAGGACTAGCGGACCAACTGGGGCCAACGTCCTGACTTTC.